The 25 T cell receptor beta chains listed next were all sequenced from one sample in a study of CD8+ T cells in alopecia areata. Reverse transcribed after extraction, RNA yielded cDNA as the sequencing template. Libraries were prepared by immunoSEQ multiplex PCR; TCRdb keeps only in-frame clonotypes and omits some of them. The data hold around 140,000 clones, with roughly 50% observed a single time. Treatment meaning: oral pan-JAK inhibitor, 5-10 mg twice daily. The specimen comprised CD8+ T cells sorted from blood, sampled at week 4, from a patient treated with tofacitinib. The source of these receptors is a human donor with alopecia areata.

The chain is built from TRBV25-1 and TRBJ2-5; 9 nucleotides agree with TRBD1. With 4 bases clipped from V and 3 bases from J, the junction kept 0 bases outside the gene matches. The germline gives CDR1 MGHDK, CDR2 SYGVNS. The CDR3 runs 13 residues. The CDR3 sequence is CASSGTGEETQYF. The CDR3 DNA is TGTGCCAGCAGTGGGACAGGGGAAGAGACCCAGTACTTC.

This clone was seen a handful of times. The chain combines TRBV7-9 with TRBJ2-5; 8 bases are shared with TRBD2. Per the germline V gene, CDR1 is SEHNR and CDR2 is FQNEAQ (reference sequence). The CDR3 is 15 amino acids. V was clipped by 5 bases and J by 5 bases; unmatched bases: 10. As DNA, the CDR3 is TGTGCCAGCAGCCCTTGGGCGGGGGGCGAGGAGACCCAGTACTTC. This gives the protein CASSPWAGGEETQYF.

The V and J genes are TRBV27 and TRBJ1-1; D call uncertain. CDR3 length: 13 residues. Trimming left V 5 bases short and J 1 base short, with 8 bases between. Per the germline V gene, CDR1 is MNHEY and CDR2 is SMNVEV (reference sequence). The CDR3 DNA sequence: TGTGCCAGCAGTCCATGGAGGAACACTGAAGCTTTCTTT. Amino acids: CASSPWRNTEAFF.

The chain combines TRBV10-3 with TRBJ2-7; D remains unclear. V lost 7 bases and J lost 2, with 12 bases in between. Per germline, CDR1 ENHRY and CDR2 SYGVKD. This CDR3 has 13 residues. This CDR3 reads CAITKDGTYEQYF. CDR3 in DNA: TGTGCCATCACTAAGGACGGAACCTACGAGCAGTACTTC.

The chain recombines TRBV30 with TRBJ2-2, with a weak D call TRBD1 (7 bases). Germline V CDR1 and CDR2: GTSNPN, SVGIG (reference sequence). The CDR3 runs to 14 residues. V lost 7 bases and J lost 3, with 15 bases in between. The CDR3 sequence: CAFLTGDYTGELFF. The CDR3 region has the DNA TGTGCCTTCTTAACAGGGGACTACACCGGGGAGCTGTTTTTT.

This chain joins TRBV9 and TRBJ2-7, with 7 nucleotides matching TRBD1. Looked up from germline, CDR1 is SGDLS and CDR2 is YYNGEE. V dropped 0 bases and J dropped 5; count of bases not matched to a gene: 11. This CDR3 comprises 16 residues. CDR3 sequence (DNA): TGTGCCAGCAGCGTAGCGGGGACAGACCTTACTCACGAGCAGTACTTC. Translation: CASSVAGTDLTHEQYF. Supplemented by reference TRBV9 and TRBJ2-7, the full variable domain reads DSGVTQTPKHLITATGQRVTLRCSPRSGDLSVYWYQQSLDQGLQFLIQYYNGEERAKGNILERFSAQQFPDLHSELNLSSLELGDSALYFCASSVAGTDLTHEQYFGPGTRLTVT.

The chain uses TRBV7-9 and TRBJ2-7; D may be TRBD1 or TRBD2 (5 bases each). The CDR3 has 13 amino acids. Looked up from germline, CDR1 is SEHNR and CDR2 is FQNEAQ (reference sequence). V was pared by 5 bases and J by 2 bases, with 10 bases between. CDR3 nucleotides: TGTGCCAGCAGCAAGGGACCGACCTACGAGCAGTACTTC. Translation: CASSKGPTYEQYF.

This chain joins TRBV7-9 and TRBJ2-2; weak D call: TRBD1 (6 bases). Trimming left V 5 bases short and J 0 bases short, with 16 bases between. There are 17 residues in the CDR3. The germline CDR1 and CDR2 sequences are SEHNR and FQNEAQ (reference sequence). CDR3 in amino acids: CASSQTKGDPNTGELFF. CDR3 DNA: TGTGCCAGCAGCCAAACTAAGGGGGACCCGAACACCGGGGAGCTGTTTTTT.

About this clone itself: Distinct nucleotide sequences in the sample also encode this CDR3. The chain combines TRBV6-5 with TRBJ2-1, with D unresolved. The CDR3 loop spans 13 amino acids. The germline V and J ends were trimmed by 3 bases and 0 bases, with 3 bases remaining between them. From germline, CDR1 is MNHEY and CDR2 SVGAGI. The CDR3 nucleotides are TGTGCCAGCAGTTATAGCTCCTACAATGAGCAGTTCTTC. This encodes CASSYSSYNEQFF.

V and J are TRBV5-1 and TRBJ2-4; 7 nucleotides agree with TRBD1. Germline CDR1 SGHRS, CDR2 YFSETQ. The J segment lost 8 bases and the V segment lost 0 bases, leaving 2 bases of the junction unmatched. The CDR3 length is 13 residues. The CDR3, as DNA: TGCGCCAGCAGCTTGGAAGACAGGGACATTCAGTACTTC. Residues: CASSLEDRDIQYF.

This chain joins TRBV27 and TRBJ2-1; 10 positions agree with TRBD1. The V and J ends lost 5 bases and 8 bases, in that order; junction bases with no gene match: 12. Looked up from germline, CDR1 is MNHEY and CDR2 is SMNVEV (reference sequence). CDR3 length: 16 residues. For the CDR3, the DNA is TGTGCCAGCAGTACCCTATTGGGACAGGGGATTGATGAGCAGTTCTTC. It specifies CASSTLLGQGIDEQFF.

This clone was seen a handful of times. This chain uses TRBV30 with TRBJ2-7; D gene uncertain. The CDR3 is 13 amino acids. Trimming took 1 base from V and 5 from J, leaving 12 bases between them. Germline V lookup: CDR1 GTSNPN, CDR2 SVGIG (reference sequence). The CDR3 DNA is TGTGCCTGGAGTGCCCGGAACGTGGACGAGCAGTACTTC. Amino acid sequence: CAWSARNVDEQYF. The complete variable domain, with remaining parts taken from reference TRBV30 and TRBJ2-7, reads SQTIHQWPATLVQPVGSPLSLECTVEGTSNPNLYWYRQAAGRGLQLLFYSVGIGQISSEVPQNLSASRPQDRQFILSSKKLLLSDSGFYLCAWSARNVDEQYFGPGTRLTVT.

This clone was seen a handful of times. The rearrangement uses TRBV29-1 and TRBJ1-1; D remains unclear. Germline V gene data show CDR1 as SQVTM and CDR2 as ANQGSEA. V dropped 3 bases and J dropped 3 bases, with 11 bases sitting between them. The CDR3 length is 13 residues. The CDR3 sequence is CSVDHISDTEAFF. In DNA, the CDR3 is TGCAGCGTTGATCACATCAGTGACACTGAAGCTTTCTTT.

The CDR3 region is CASTDLGGSPLHF. In nucleotides, the CDR3 is TGTGCCAGCACGGACCTTGGGGGTTCACCCCTCCACTTT. This chain uses TRBV6-5 with TRBJ1-6, with D tentatively TRBD1 (5 bases). The V end lost 7 bases, the J end lost 9 bases, and 13 bases lay between the germline ends. The CDR3 runs 13 residues. The V gene's germline CDR1 is MNHEY and CDR2 SVGAGI.

The rearrangement uses TRBV29-1 and TRBJ1-2; the D is unclear. The germline CDR1 and CDR2 sequences are SQVTM and ANQGSEA. The CDR3 contains 10 residues. Between the trimmed V and J ends, which lost 4 bases and 8 bases, there was a span of 8 bases. CDR3: CSVGDNGYTF. In nucleotides, the CDR3 is TGCAGCGTTGGTGACAACGGCTACACCTTC.

This clone was recorded at least ten times. The V call is TRBV15, the J call TRBJ2-6; tentative D call: TRBD1 (5 bases). CDR1 is LNHNV and CDR2 is YYDKDF in the germline V gene (reference sequence). V was pared by 1 base and J by 1 base, with 8 bases between. The CDR3 consists of 16 residues. This chain's CDR3 is CATSRAAGSGANVLTF. In DNA, the CDR3 is TGTGCCACCAGCAGAGCTGCAGGGTCTGGGGCCAACGTCCTGACTTTC.

This clone was recorded at least ten times. Different DNA sequences within this sample yield the same CDR3. The V call is TRBV7-6, the J call TRBJ2-7; D may match TRBD1 or TRBD2 (5 bases each). The germline V gene encodes CDR1 SGHVS and CDR2 FNYEAQ. The CDR3 has 13 residues. V was cut by 5 bases and J by 3 bases, with 11 bases left in between. CDR3 in amino acids: CASSPGPNYEQYF. The CDR3 nucleotides read TGTGCCAGCAGCCCGGGACCGAACTACGAGCAGTACTTC.

The V gene is TRBV5-6, the J gene TRBJ2-5; D tentatively reads TRBD1 or TRBD2 (5 bases each). The V gene lost 2 bases and the J gene lost 4 bases, with 12 bases spanning the gap. Germline CDR1 SGHDT, CDR2 YYEEEE. The CDR3 has 14 residues. The CDR3 loop reads CASSLGDGVETQYF. Here the CDR3 DNA reads TGTGCCAGCAGCTTAGGGGACGGGGTAGAGACCCAGTACTTC. The full variable domain, completed using reference TRBV5-6 and TRBJ2-5, is DAGVTQSPTHLIKTRGQQVTLRCSPKSGHDTVSWYQQALGQGPQFIFQYYEEEERQRGNFPDRFSGHQFPNYSSELNVNALLLGDSALYLCASSLGDGVETQYFGPGTRLLVL.

The V gene is TRBV7-9, the J gene TRBJ1-1, with D possibly TRBD1 on 5 matching bases. CDR3 length: 12 amino acids. The V and J ends lost 6 bases and 8 bases respectively, with 13 bases between them. Germline values: CDR1 SEHNR, CDR2 FQNEAQ (reference sequence). The CDR3 spells CASSSQVEEAFF. In DNA, the CDR3 is TGTGCCAGCAGTTCACAGGTGGAAGAAGCTTTCTTT.

This clone has a handful of counts. The chain carries TRBV27 and TRBJ1-4, with D uncertain. The CDR3 contains 15 residues. Trimming took 5 bases from V and 7 from J, leaving 17 bases between them. The germline CDR1 and CDR2 sequences are MNHEY and SMNVEV (reference sequence). CDR3 amino acids: CASSLAPLIGEKLFF. CDR3 nucleotide sequence: TGTGCCAGCAGTCTAGCCCCCCTCATCGGTGAAAAACTGTTTTTT.

The table lists this clone with a few counts. The junction differs from germline at one of its ends, possibly a read error. The chain uses TRBV10-3 and TRBJ1-4; D gene uncertain. The V gene's germline CDR1 is ENHRY and CDR2 SYGVKD. CDR3 size: 16 residues. The CDR3 here is CASSEYRQPLDEKLFF. The CDR3 nucleotides are TGTGCCAGCAGTGAATATCGGCAACCCTTGGATGAAAAACTGTTTTTT.

The chain combines TRBV30 with TRBJ1-5, with D perhaps matching TRBD1 (5 bases). The CDR3 is made up of 13 amino acids. Between the trimmed V and J ends, which lost 2 bases and 7 bases, there was a span of 12 bases. CDR1 and CDR2 (germline): GTSNPN, SVGIG (reference sequence). CDR3 DNA: TGTGCCTGGAGTCAGGGCGGTGGCCAGCCCCAGCATTTT. Protein: CAWSQGGGQPQHF.

The genes are TRBV6-5 and TRBJ2-2; D not resolved. The CDR3 consists of 12 residues. Germline values: CDR1 MNHEY, CDR2 SVGAGI. V was cut by 5 bases and J by 3 bases, with 4 bases left in between. The CDR3 is CASSTDTGELFF. The CDR3 DNA reads TGTGCCAGCAGTACAGACACCGGGGAGCTGTTTTTT.

The chain has TRBV29-1 and TRBJ2-1; 9 positions match TRBD2. CDR1 is SQVTM, CDR2 ANQGSEA, per germline. With V trimmed by 7 bases and J by 6 bases, 7 bases remained unmatched. CDR3 length equals 13 residues. The CDR3 DNA reads TGCAGCGCCTCACGGCGGGGGGGCAATGAGCAGTTCTTC. Translating it yields CSASRRGGNEQFF.

The V and J genes are TRBV7-2 and TRBJ2-5; TRBD2 agrees at 9 bases. Looked up from germline, CDR1 is SGHTA and CDR2 is FQGNSA. V shed 5 bases and J 2 bases; nucleotides not matched to a gene: 6. The CDR3 is 15 residues long. The CDR3 is CASSPLAGVQETQYF. For the CDR3, the DNA is TGTGCCAGCAGCCCGTTAGCGGGGGTTCAAGAGACCCAGTACTTC.